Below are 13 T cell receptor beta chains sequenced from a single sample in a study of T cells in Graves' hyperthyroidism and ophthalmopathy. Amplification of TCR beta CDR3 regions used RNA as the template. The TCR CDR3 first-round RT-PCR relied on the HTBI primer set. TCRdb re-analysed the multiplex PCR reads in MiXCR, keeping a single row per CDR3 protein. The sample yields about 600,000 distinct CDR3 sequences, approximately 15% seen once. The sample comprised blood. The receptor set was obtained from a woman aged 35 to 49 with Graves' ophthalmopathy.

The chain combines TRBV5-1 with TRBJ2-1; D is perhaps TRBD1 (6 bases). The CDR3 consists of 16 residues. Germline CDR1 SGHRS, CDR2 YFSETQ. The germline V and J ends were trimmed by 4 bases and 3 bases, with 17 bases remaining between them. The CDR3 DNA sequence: TGCGCCAGCAGCCTGGGAAGCACAGGGAACTACAATGAGCAGTTCTTC. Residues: CASSLGSTGNYNEQFF.

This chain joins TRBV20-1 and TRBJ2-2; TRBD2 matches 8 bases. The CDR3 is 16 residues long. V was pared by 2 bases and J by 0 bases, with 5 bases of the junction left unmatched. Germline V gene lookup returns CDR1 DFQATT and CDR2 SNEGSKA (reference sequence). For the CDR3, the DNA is TGCAGTGCTAGACGGGGCGGGGGGCCGAACACCGGGGAGCTGTTTTTT. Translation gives CSARRGGGPNTGELFF.

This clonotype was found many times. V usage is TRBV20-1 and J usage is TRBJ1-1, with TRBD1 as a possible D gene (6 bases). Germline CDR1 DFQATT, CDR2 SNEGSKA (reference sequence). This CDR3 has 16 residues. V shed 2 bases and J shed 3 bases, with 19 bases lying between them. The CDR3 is CSARRGGALKDTEAFF. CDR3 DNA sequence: TGCAGTGCTAGAAGGGGGGGGGCGTTAAAGGACACTGAAGCTTTCTTT.

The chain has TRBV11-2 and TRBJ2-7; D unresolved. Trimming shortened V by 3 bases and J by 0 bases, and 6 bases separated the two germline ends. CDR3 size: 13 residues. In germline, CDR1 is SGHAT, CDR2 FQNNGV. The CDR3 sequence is CASSLANSYEQYF. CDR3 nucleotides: TGTGCCAGCAGCTTGGCCAACTCCTACGAGCAGTACTTC.

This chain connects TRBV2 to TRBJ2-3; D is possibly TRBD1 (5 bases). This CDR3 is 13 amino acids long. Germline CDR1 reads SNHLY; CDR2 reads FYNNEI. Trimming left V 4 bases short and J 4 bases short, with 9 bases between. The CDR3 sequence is CASSGQGPDTQYF. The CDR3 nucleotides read TGTGCCAGCAGTGGGCAGGGCCCAGATACGCAGTATTTT. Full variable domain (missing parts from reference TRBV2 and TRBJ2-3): EPEVTQTPSHQVTQMGQEVILRCVPISNHLYFYWYRQILGQKVEFLVSFYNNEISEKSEIFDDQFSVERPDGSNFTLKIRSTKLEDSAMYFCASSGQGPDTQYFGPGTRLTVL.

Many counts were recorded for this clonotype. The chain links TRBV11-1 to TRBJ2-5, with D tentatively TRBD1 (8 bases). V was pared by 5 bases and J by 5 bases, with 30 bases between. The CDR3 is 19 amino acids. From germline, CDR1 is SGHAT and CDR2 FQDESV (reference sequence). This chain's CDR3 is CASSPRGSGTGGARETQYF. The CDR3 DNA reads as TGTGCCAGCAGCCCGAGAGGGTCAGGTACAGGGGGGGCGAGGGAGACCCAGTACTTC.

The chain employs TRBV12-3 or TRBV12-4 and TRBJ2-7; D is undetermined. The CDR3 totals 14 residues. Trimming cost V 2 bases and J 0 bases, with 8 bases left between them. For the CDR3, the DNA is TGTGCCAGCAGTTTATCTGCACTCTCCTACGAGCAGTACTTC. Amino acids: CASSLSALSYEQYF.

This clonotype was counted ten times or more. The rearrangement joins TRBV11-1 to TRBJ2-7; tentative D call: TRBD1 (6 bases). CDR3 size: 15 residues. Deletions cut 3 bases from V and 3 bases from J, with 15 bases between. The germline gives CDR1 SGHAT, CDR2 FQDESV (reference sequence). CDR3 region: CASSLGSDRIYEQYF. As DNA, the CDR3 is TGTGCCAGCAGCTTGGGATCCGACAGGATCTACGAGCAGTACTTC.

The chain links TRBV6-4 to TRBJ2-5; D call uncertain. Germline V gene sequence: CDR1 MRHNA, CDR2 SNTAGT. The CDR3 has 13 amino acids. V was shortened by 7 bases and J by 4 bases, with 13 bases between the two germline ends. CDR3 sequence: CASNDFYGETQYF. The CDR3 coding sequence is TGTGCCAGCAATGATTTCTACGGAGAGACCCAGTACTTC.

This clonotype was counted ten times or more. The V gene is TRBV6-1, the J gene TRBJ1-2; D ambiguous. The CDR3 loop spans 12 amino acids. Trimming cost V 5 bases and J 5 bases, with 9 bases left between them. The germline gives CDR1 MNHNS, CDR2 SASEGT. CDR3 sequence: CASSFDVYGYTF. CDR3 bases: TGTGCCAGCAGTTTCGACGTATATGGCTACACCTTC.

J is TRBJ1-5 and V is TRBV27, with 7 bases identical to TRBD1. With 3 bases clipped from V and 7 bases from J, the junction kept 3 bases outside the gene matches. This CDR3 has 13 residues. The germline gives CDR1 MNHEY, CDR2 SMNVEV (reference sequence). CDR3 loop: CASSLIRGQPQHF. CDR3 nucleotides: TGTGCCAGCAGTTTGATCAGGGGGCAGCCCCAGCATTTT.

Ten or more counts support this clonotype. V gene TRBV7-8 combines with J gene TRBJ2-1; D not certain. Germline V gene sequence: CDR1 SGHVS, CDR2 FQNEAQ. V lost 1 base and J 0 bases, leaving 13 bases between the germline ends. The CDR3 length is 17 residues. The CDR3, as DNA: TGTGCCAGCAGCTTAGACTGGACCACCAGCTCCTACAATGAGCAGTTCTTC. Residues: CASSLDWTTSSYNEQFF.

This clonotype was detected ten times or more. This CDR3 reads CASRGRLAGGPANEQFF. DNA for the CDR3: TGTGCCAGCAGAGGAAGACTAGCGGGAGGGCCTGCCAATGAGCAGTTCTTC. V and J are TRBV2 and TRBJ2-1; TRBD2 aligns across 14 bases. With 6 bases clipped from V and 6 bases from J, the junction kept 10 bases outside the gene matches. Germline V gene lookup returns CDR1 SNHLY and CDR2 FYNNEI. The CDR3 length is 17 residues.